This T cell receptor beta chain appears in the sequencing data of a study of cytomegalovirus exposure and HLA in healthy donors (dated by TCRdb to about 2017). A note on the overall study: In an earlier analysis of around 540 of the donors, 250 to 350 Gb of sequence data and 90 million to 130 million unique TCR beta sequences from about 179 million T cells were reported. An earlier analysis of some 500 of the donors used high-throughput TCR beta sequencing to judge whether each TCR beta V gene segment behaved as functional or pseudogenic. Rather than using new phenotypic data, the later analysis identified candidate immune exposures from TCR beta sequences and from how often those sequences occurred across donors. The genetic ancestry cluster associated with self-reported Caucasian donors included 81% of the roughly 360 genotyped donors. The study profiled the T cell repertoires of 500 to 800 subjects by immunosequencing and related them to cytomegalovirus serostatus. High-throughput TCR immunosequencing, statistical association of individual TCRs with disease status, and machine learning were combined to predict cytomegalovirus infection status. Typing coverage varied by locus: roughly 629-640 donors for A, B, C, DRB1 and DQB1; under 550 for DQA1; approximately 610 for DPA1; more than 450 for DPB1. Genome-wide SNP genotypes for about 55% of the roughly 670 donors were used in a later genetic analysis, which treated that subset as a discovery cohort. Besides the first cohort of hundreds of subjects, a separate validation cohort made up of 90 to 150 different subjects was used. A later analysis re-analyzed previously published TCR beta repertoires from 666 donors and added high-resolution HLA genotyping to study TCR occurrence patterns. A few DR-DQ haplotypes were treated as single units for association and clustering because of strong linkage in the cohort. The study was designed to test whether signatures of past pathogen exposure could be identified by cataloging public T cell receptors. Every discovery cohort repertoire had been produced on one sequencing platform. HLA typing included class I and class II loci at four-digit resolution. Donor age, sex, ethnicity and CMV serostatus were compiled alongside the repertoire data. An early release that covered several hundred HLA-typed donors contained approximately 300 gigabases of sequencing data and 75 million to 100 million unique TCR sequences. Across around 400 genotyped donors of the cohort, an average of roughly 230,000 unique TCR beta nucleotide sequences per donor were sequenced, and roughly 20% of those sequences were non-productive. General conclusions and limits of the study: A total of 150 or so TCR beta chains were listed by the study as associated with cytomegalovirus. The authors suggested that the approach could potentially be generalized to other disease states and immunological phenotypes. The cohort was sequenced for TCR beta chains only, and without alpha or paired-chain data the features that could be detected were limited. In an earlier analysis of 587 of the donors, most TCR beta V segments appeared in productive rearrangements about 87% or about 30% of the time, broadly matching IMGT annotations. Most CMV-associated TCR beta chains appeared to be HLA-restricted in a later analysis, and the HLA associations seemed to be driven largely by CMV exposure. Most TCR sequences were observed very rarely across donors, whereas some public TCRs were present in many individuals. Strong co-occurrence of HLA alleles, especially DR and DQ, made assigning TCR associations to individual alleles difficult. The 87-base-pair reads could not distinguish some IMGT-functional V segments, including TRBV6-2 and TRBV6-3, so those segments were excluded. The sequencing pipeline was judged likely to have produced a cluster of highly shared sequence variants as a technical artifact. According to a later analysis, TCR association rates differed among HLA loci, with DRB1 alleles showing the most associated TCRs and HLA-C alleles showing the fewest. Because counts were too low, 15 to 20 rarely observed V segments, including chromosome 9 orphons, were excluded from the earlier analysis of some 590 of the donors. In a later analysis, HLA-associated TCR beta chains were found to be more clonally expanded and to have lower generation probabilities than equally common non-associated chains. The only immune exposure information available for the cohort was CMV serostatus. Several of the top co-occurrence clusters appeared to be linked to parvovirus B19, influenza, CMV and Epstein-Barr virus, according to a later analysis. A later genetic analysis associated a missense DCLRE1C variant with V-gene and J-gene trimming of TCR beta chains, and an independent cohort replicated the association. Correlated functional status among segregating V segments might be attributable to linkage disequilibrium, but an unknown experimental factor could not be ruled out. HLA typing was unavailable for some donors at each locus, so association tests used only the typed subset. Compared with the roughly 720-donor mean, donors in an Asian-associated ancestry cluster had fewer N-insertions in productive TCRs, according to a later genetic analysis. Presence/absence analyses assumed roughly uniform sequencing depth across donors, an assumption that may not hold. Specific HLA alleles were associated with over 15,000 TCR beta sequences at a false discovery rate of 0.05 in a later analysis. A further reported finding was that TCR beta sequences accurately predicted the HLA-A and HLA-B alleles for most subjects in the first cohort. In both the original and validation cohorts, the classifier was reported to diagnose cytomegalovirus status with high specificity and sensitivity. In vitro tests confirmed that a few of the cytomegalovirus-associated TCR beta chains recognize cytomegalovirus antigens.

The cohort comprised fewer than 750 healthy bone marrow donors. Cohort members were all nominally healthy when sampled, although unrecorded immune exposures were likely present. The donor tested CMV seropositive and was one of the 289 seropositive cohort members. Each donor provided a peripheral blood sample, and peripheral blood mononuclear cells were used for TCR beta sequencing. Genomic DNA was extracted from the blood cell samples with the Qiagen DNeasy Blood Extraction Kit. Library method: the immunoSEQ multiplex PCR assay. The multiplex PCR relied on a mix of 60 forward primers for TCR Vbeta segments and 13 reverse primers for TCR Jbeta segments. The CDR3 region of rearranged TCR beta genes was amplified from genomic DNA with a multiplex PCR assay. The Illumina HiSeq System was used to sequence the amplified TCR beta libraries as 87-base-pair reads. Turning to the authors' computational methods: Across the 500 to 850 repertoires, a later analysis counted some 81 million unique TCR beta chains, roughly 11 million of which were shared by at least two donors. Raw reads were error-corrected and collapsed into unique sequences with a nearest-neighbor algorithm that merged closely related sequences to remove PCR and sequencing errors. V, D and J gene segments were assigned by aligning CDR3 sequences to IMGT reference sequences. For a sequence to be retained, at least a six-nucleotide match to both a V gene segment and a J gene segment was required. Rearrangements were classified as productive when the CDR3 lacked stop codons and remained in frame with V and J, and all other rearrangements were classified as non-productive. CDR3 was defined according to IMGT convention as the region running from the second conserved V-encoded cysteine to the conserved J-encoded phenylalanine. Sequences without an unambiguous match to a single V gene segment were excluded from the earlier analysis of 500 to 700 of the donors. In an earlier analysis of around 600 of the donors, V segments were called functional above 56.7% productive rearrangements and were called segregating when the between-donor standard deviation exceeded 5%. A statistical classification framework was built for diagnosing cytomegalovirus status from the catalog of TCR beta chain sequences. A later analysis assigned V and J genes by comparing TCR nucleotide sequences with IMGT/GENE-DB human TR gene sequences. A later analysis assigned CDR3 sequences and most-parsimonious VDJ recombination scenarios with the TCRdist pipeline. In a later analysis, every TCR beta chain was defined by the combination of its CDR3 amino acid sequence and its V-gene family, and reads without a unique V-gene family were dropped. A later analysis removed 500 to 650 highly shared, low-generation-probability nucleotide sequences to deal with suspected cross-contamination and a sequencing artifact. In a later analysis, a clonal expansion index was calculated for each public chain from normalized within-repertoire ranks of inferred template counts. In a later analysis, generation probabilities were computed with a VDJ recombination model fitted to out-of-frame rearrangements, and the resulting probabilities were checked against IGoR. Hypergeometric tests were used in a later analysis to score TCR-TCR, TCR-HLA and TCR-CMV co-occurrence, with a repertoire-size bias correction applied to the TCR pairs. In a later analysis, false discovery rates were estimated by permuting HLA or CMV assignments 20 times. In a later analysis, co-occurring TCRs were grouped with DBSCAN, and TCRdist sequence similarity was added when clustering was performed within HLA-allele-positive subsets. For co-occurrence clustering, repertoires with fewer than 30,000 or more than 120,000 public chains were excluded, along with five repertoires with anomalous nucleotide sharing. Entries here come from immuneACCESS through TCRdb and include only in-frame sequences with V and J called. Some clones fail to appear in such tables; in the studies checked, an unresolved V gene covers under half of the shortfall, and the cause of the remainder is unknown. V, J and clone size were drawn from that table, and D and trimming were deduced from the DNA. The sample's own table lists tens of thousands of clones. The ten largest account for approximately 3.8% of the sample.

Worth noting for this clone: It lacks a known antigen.

V loses 6 bases of germline sequence and J loses 5 bases, and the interval between the two ends is 8 bases. CDR1 MDHEN and CDR2 SYDVKM are derived from the germline V gene. CDR3 length: 11 amino acids, cysteine to phenylalanine. Of the read, only the CDR3 DNA is kept; its 33 bases are in frame from base 1. Sequenced sample: PBMCs. This receptor was obtained from a female donor in good health and CMV-seropositive. The chain couples TRBV28 to TRBJ2-7; no D gene is confidently identified. DNA sequence: TGTGCCAGCAGCTCTGTCCACGAGCAGTACTTC. Protein translation: CASSSVHEQYF.